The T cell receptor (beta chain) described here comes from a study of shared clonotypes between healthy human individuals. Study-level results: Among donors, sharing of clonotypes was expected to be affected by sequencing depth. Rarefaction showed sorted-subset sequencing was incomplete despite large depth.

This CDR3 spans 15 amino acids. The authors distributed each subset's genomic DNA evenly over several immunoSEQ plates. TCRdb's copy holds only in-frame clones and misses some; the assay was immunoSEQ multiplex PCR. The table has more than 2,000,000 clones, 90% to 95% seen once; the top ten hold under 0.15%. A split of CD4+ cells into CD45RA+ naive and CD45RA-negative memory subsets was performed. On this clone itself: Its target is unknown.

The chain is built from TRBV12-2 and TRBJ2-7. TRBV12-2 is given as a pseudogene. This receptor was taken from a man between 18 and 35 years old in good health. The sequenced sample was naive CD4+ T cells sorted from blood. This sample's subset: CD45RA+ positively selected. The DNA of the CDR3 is TGTGCAAGTCGCTCTCGACCCCCCCGTCGCTACGAGCAGTACTTC. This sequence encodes CASRSRPPRRYEQYF.